Included here is one T cell receptor beta chain sequence, with context. This clonotype showed up just once. The specificity of this receptor is unknown. Base qualities are not provided; no much larger clone lies one nucleotide away. One read provides weak support. The germline V gene sets CDR1 to SGHAT and CDR2 to FQNNGV. From cysteine to phenylalanine, the CDR3 is 16 amino acids long. Only CDR3 DNA is held: 48 bases, read in frame from base 1. V sheds 5 bases and J sheds 0 bases, leaving 14 bases between their ends. Libraries were built with 5' RACE. TCRdb lists the instrument as Illumina HiSeq 2500. The second PCR ran for about 6 to 12 cycles and used a J-beta primer mix along with a sample-barcoded 5' primer. A unique molecular identifier was introduced onto each TCR beta cDNA molecule by a template-switch 5' adaptor carrying 12 random nucleotides. Each sample yielded at least 2.5 million CDR3-containing paired-end reads. First-strand cDNA was synthesized from all RNA with the Mint cDNA synthesis kit, primed by a TRBC-specific oligonucleotide. All cDNA was treated with uracil-DNA glycosylase and then went through a first 18-cycle PCR with the universal primers M1SS and BC2_uni_R. From the authors' description of their analysis: Normalization of each sample was performed by random selection of 1 million high-quality reads, each carrying a distinct molecular identifier. Instead of being binned into consensus sequences, reads that shared molecular identifiers were thrown out. MiTCR, with a Q25 quality threshold and the strictest error-elimination algorithm, was used for CDR3 identification, clonotype clustering and error correction. A nonparametric unseen species model with Euler transformation was used to estimate a lower bound on total TCR beta diversity. TCRdb took the public reads, trimmed them with fastp at Q25, ran MiXCR for clone calling and kept in-frame beta chains. Rows are unified per CDR3 protein, each entry keeping the most common DNA and genes. TCRdb's processing, not the study's, gives the V and J calls here. The table for this sample lists about 730,000 distinct CDR3 sequences; roughly 47% of them were counted only once. The top ten clonotypes cover roughly 20% of the sample.

The donors were roughly 40 Caucasian individuals from Russia, aged roughly 6 to 90 years, who were systemically healthy. Roughly 10 milliliters of peripheral blood were collected from each donor into EDTA-treated Vacutainer tubes. PBMCs were isolated by Ficoll-Paque density-gradient centrifugation, with at least 6 million obtained per sample. Total RNA was extracted from PBMCs with Trizol reagent, with at least 6 micrograms obtained per sample. Naive CD45RAhigh/CD27high T cell percentages were measured by flow cytometry on a PBMC aliquot from every donor. These data come from a study of blood T cells in healthy people across ages (dated by TCRdb to about 2015). Describing the broader study: Template switching captured roughly one uniquely barcoded TCR beta cDNA molecule per two T cells in model experiments. Age-related changes in TCR beta repertoire diversity were measured in the study by deep sequencing normalized with unique cDNA molecular identifiers. Donors were grouped into four age groups: young (average roughly 17 years), middle-aged (roughly 40), aged (roughly 62) and long-lived (roughly 80). Donors of different ages were randomly distributed across sequencing lanes to avoid experimental bias. Using the same blood draw, the study looked at two additional independent replicas of 1 million unique cDNA reads for two donors, one aged 18 to 30 and the other aged 80 or older.

What the research found in general, with its limitations: Observed TCR beta diversity per million T cells fell roughly linearly with age, and a significant reduction was already apparent by age approximately 41. Total diversity estimates from one million sequenced T cells were considered lower bounds and underestimates. Because the CMV infection status of the donors was unknown, age-related changes in expanded clonotypes may potentially have been confounded. Bulk unsorted PBMC profiling prevented conclusive comparison of naive and antigen-experienced compartments. Compared with the aged group, more naive CD4+ T cells, fewer expanded clones and increased TCR diversity were shown by the long-lived group, suggesting age selection. Observed TCR beta diversity correlated strongly with the percentage of naive T cells measured by flow cytometry.

The chain is made from TRBV11-2 and TRBJ2-1, with TRBD2 as a weak D call on 6 bases. Sequenced: blood. The TCR originated in a woman aged 55-69 years in good health. The CDR3 in this case is CASSLRLDSSYNEQFF. The nucleotides read TGTGCCAGCAGCCTTCGACTAGATAGCTCCTACAATGAGCAGTTCTTC.